This T cell receptor (beta chain) was observed in a study of blood T cell repertoires in COVID-19. At the level of the study: COVID-19 samples collected from the United States, Italy and Spain covered acute and convalescent phases. T cells, B-cell-depleted T cells, or PBMCs supplied cDNA or gDNA.

This CDR3 is 13 amino acids long. V lost 8 bases, J lost 3 bases, and 1 base stayed unmatched. Germline CDR1 is SNHLY and CDR2 is FYNNEI. In the original processing: The assay estimated nucleated cells by amplifying reference gene primers. Clones were read by immunoSEQ multiplex PCR, and TCRdb kept only the in-frame ones, dropping some. V and J calls and clone size are as listed in that table; D and trimming were resolved from the DNA. There are fewer than 25,000 clones in the sample; 80% to 85% occur only once, and just over 6.5% lies in the top ten. Sequencing used peripheral blood. The source of this sequence is a man between 65 and 85 years old with acute or convalescent COVID-19. This sequence joins TRBV2 and TRBJ2-7, with TRBD2 identical over 13 bases. CDR3 coding DNA: TGTGCCAGCCGACTAGCGGGGGGCTACGAGCAGTACTTC. Protein product: CASRLAGGYEQYF. The full variable domain, in which reference TRBV2 and TRBJ2-7 provide the parts outside the CDR3, is EPEVTQTPSHQVTQMGQEVILRCVPISNHLYFYWYRQILGQKVEFLVSFYNNEISEKSEIFDDQFSVERPDGSNFTLKIRSTKLEDSAMYFCASRLAGGYEQYFGPGTRLTVT.